The 24 T cell receptor beta chains below come from one sample, sequenced in a study of CD8 T cells in ankylosing spondylitis. One entry per CDR3 protein, called by TCRdb with MiXCR from the 5' RACE reads. Of about 240,000 distinct CDR3 sequences listed, about 9.1% were seen once; the top ten hold nearly 7%. The sequencing sample was made of blood, either unsorted or a sorted T cell fraction (not recorded which). The receptors were gathered from a male donor with ankylosing spondylitis or in good health (not recorded which).

The rearrangement uses TRBV6-7 and TRBJ1-1; D gene unclear. TRBV6-7 is labeled an ORF, and its function is uncertain. The CDR3 is made up of 18 amino acids. Trimming cost V 0 bases and J 5 bases, with 22 bases left between them. CDR3 residues: CASSYSTGLKGRNTEAFF. The CDR3 DNA reads TGTGCCAGCAGTTACTCGACTGGTCTGAAGGGCCGGAATACTGAAGCTTTCTTT.

This clonotype was counted ten times or more. The chain recombines TRBV24-1 with TRBJ2-3; D not resolved. Trimming left V 4 bases short and J 10 bases short, with 14 bases between. CDR1 KGHDR and CDR2 SFDVKD come from the germline V gene. The CDR3 runs to 13 residues. In DNA form, the CDR3 reads TGTGCCACCAGTGAGGTCCGAAAAACGGCGCAGTATTTT. It specifies CATSEVRKTAQYF.

This clonotype was detected many times. The J gene is TRBJ1-1, the V gene TRBV7-2; D is ambiguous. With 5 bases removed from V and 3 bases from J, the gap between germline ends came to 13 bases. The CDR3 consists of 14 residues. Germline loops: CDR1 SGHTA, CDR2 FQGNSA. CDR3 region: CASSTRRWDTEAFF. The DNA of the CDR3 is TGTGCCAGCAGCACCCGACGGTGGGACACTGAAGCTTTCTTT. Combining the CDR3 with reference TRBV7-2 and TRBJ1-1 gives the whole variable domain GAGVSQSPSNKVTEKGKDVELRCDPISGHTALYWYRQSLGQGLEFLIYFQGNSAPDKSGLPSDRFSAERTGGSVSTLTIQRTQQEDSAVYLCASSTRRWDTEAFFGQGTRLTVV.

This clonotype showed up many times. The chain carries TRBV12-3 or TRBV12-4 and TRBJ2-5, with unresolved D. V shed 3 bases and J shed 3 bases, with 2 bases lying between them. This CDR3 has 11 amino acids. The CDR3 here is CASSFEETQYF. In nucleotides, the CDR3 is TGTGCCAGCAGTTTTGAAGAGACCCAGTACTTC.

This clonotype was counted many times. This rearrangement joins TRBV12-3 or TRBV12-4 to TRBJ2-2, with 13 bases identical to TRBD2. Trimming cost V 6 bases and J 2 bases; bases outside gene matches: 6. CDR3 size: 17 residues. Here the CDR3 reads CASSRTSGGANTGELFF. Here the CDR3 DNA reads TGTGCCAGCAGCCGGACTAGCGGGGGAGCAAACACCGGGGAGCTGTTTTTT.

Ten or more counts support this clonotype. The CDR3 DNA reads as TGCGCCAGCACCAAACAGGGACACACTGAAGCTTTCTTT. This sequence encodes CASTKQGHTEAFF. This chain joins TRBV10-2 and TRBJ1-1, with D tentatively TRBD1 (6 bases). Germline V gene lookup returns CDR1 WSHSY and CDR2 SAAADI. The ends were cut back, 7 bases at V and 3 bases at J, with 12 bases in the middle. CDR3 size: 13 residues.

This clonotype has a count of ten or more. The V call is TRBV20-1, the J call TRBJ2-1; D possibly corresponds to TRBD1 (5 bases). V dropped 6 bases and J dropped 9 bases, with 15 bases sitting between them. The CDR3 spans 12 residues. Germline values: CDR1 DFQATT, CDR2 SNEGSKA (reference sequence). CDR3 nucleotides: TGCAGTGCCCAGGGCCGTCTGGGTGAGCAGTTCTTC. This encodes CSAQGRLGEQFF.

This clonotype was seen repeatedly, ten times or more. This sequence joins TRBV5-1 and TRBJ2-3; the match to TRBD2 covers 12 bases. From germline, CDR1 is SGHRS and CDR2 YFSETQ. This CDR3 region has 15 residues. After removal of 3 bases from V and 2 bases from J, the junction contained 1 base not matched to a gene. For the CDR3, the DNA is TGCGCCAGCAGCTGGACTAGCGGGGACACAGATACGCAGTATTTT. Translation gives CASSWTSGDTDTQYF.

This clonotype was counted ten times or more. V and J are TRBV7-3 and TRBJ1-4; 8 positions match TRBD1. Germline V gene data show CDR1 as SGHTA and CDR2 as FQGTGA. J was trimmed by 4 bases and V by 2 bases; bases with no gene match: 12. The CDR3 extends over 18 amino acids. The CDR3 is CASSLDPPGTGVNEKLFF. The CDR3 DNA follows: TGTGCCAGCAGCTTAGATCCCCCCGGGACAGGAGTTAATGAAAAACTGTTTTTT. The full variable domain, with the rest looked up from reference TRBV7-3 and TRBJ1-4, is GAGVSQTPSNKVTEKGKYVELRCDPISGHTALYWYRQSLGQGPEFLIYFQGTGAADDSGLPNDRFFAVRPEGSVSTLKIQRTERGDSAVYLCASSLDPPGTGVNEKLFFGSGTQLSVL.

The gene calls are TRBV7-3 and TRBJ2-1, with 11 bases fitting TRBD2. CDR3 length: 17 residues. Germline CDR1 is SGHTA and CDR2 is FQGTGA. Unmatched junction bases numbered 10, after V lost 5 bases and J lost 4 bases. CDR3 nucleotide sequence: TGTGCCAGCAGCCTTACTAGCGGGAGATTGGGGTACAATGAGCAGTTCTTC. Its protein product is CASSLTSGRLGYNEQFF.

This clonotype was detected ten times or more. This sequence joins TRBV5-1 and TRBJ2-7, with TRBD2 matching 10 bases. Germline lookup yields CDR1 SGHRS and CDR2 YFSETQ. V shed 2 bases and J 4 bases; nucleotides not matched to a gene: 3. This CDR3 has 14 amino acids. CDR3 DNA: TGCGCCAGCAGCTTTACTAGCGGGGAATACGAGCAGTACTTC. As protein: CASSFTSGEYEQYF. The whole variable domain, remainder taken from reference TRBV5-1 and TRBJ2-7, is KAGVTQTPRYLIKTRGQQVTLSCSPISGHRSVSWYQQTPGQGLQFLFEYFSETQRNKGNFPGRFSGRQFSNSRSEMNVSTLELGDSALYLCASSFTSGEYEQYFGPGTRLTVT.

The chain joins TRBV30 to TRBJ1-2, with a possible D match to TRBD1 (6 bases). Germline V gene sequence: CDR1 GTSNPN, CDR2 SVGIG (reference sequence). The V end lost 0 bases, the J end lost 4 bases, and 12 bases lay between the germline ends. This CDR3 has 14 residues. The CDR3 region is CAWSVGQRGYGYTF. DNA for the CDR3: TGTGCCTGGAGTGTAGGACAGAGAGGCTATGGCTACACCTTC.

This clonotype appeared many times. The J gene is TRBJ2-3, the V gene TRBV5-1; 10 bases are shared with TRBD2. The CDR3 runs to 19 residues. After removal of 2 bases from V and 3 bases from J, the junction contained 15 bases not matched to a gene. Germline CDR1 SGHRS, CDR2 YFSETQ. The CDR3 coding sequence is TGCGCCAGCAGCTTTGCCGGGACTAGCGTCGCCGTCCAAACAGATACGCAGTATTTT. This gives the protein CASSFAGTSVAVQTDTQYF.

This clonotype was picked up a small number of times. The chain links TRBV12-3 or TRBV12-4 to TRBJ1-1, with 7 bases matching TRBD1. The CDR3 is 13 amino acids. The V segment lost 6 bases and the J segment 4 bases; nucleotides outside the gene matches: 5. In DNA, the CDR3 is TGTGCCAGCAGGACAGGGCTCGGCACTGAAGCTTTCTTT. This encodes CASRTGLGTEAFF.

At least ten counts were recorded for this clonotype. This chain joins TRBV6-1 and TRBJ1-4, with D hard to call. Between the trimmed V and J ends, which lost 7 bases and 8 bases, there was a span of 11 bases. The CDR3 loop spans 12 amino acids. CDR1 is MNHNS, CDR2 SASEGT, per germline. CDR3 coding DNA: TGTGCCAGCACCGGTACAGTAGAAAAACTGTTTTTT. It encodes CASTGTVEKLFF.

This clonotype was recorded many times. The genes are TRBV5-1 and TRBJ2-3; TRBD1 might be the D (5 bases). With 6 bases removed from V and 3 bases from J, the gap between germline ends came to 14 bases. This CDR3 has 14 residues. Germline CDR1 is SGHRS and CDR2 is YFSETQ. The CDR3 region is CASTRTPGTDTQYF. As DNA, the CDR3 is TGCGCCAGCACCAGGACACCCGGGACAGATACGCAGTATTTT.

This clonotype was seen a few times. The V gene is TRBV5-1, the J gene TRBJ2-7; no firm D call. V was clipped by 1 base and J by 6 bases, with 14 bases between them. The CDR3 has 14 amino acids. Germline V gene lookup returns CDR1 SGHRS and CDR2 YFSETQ. The CDR3 DNA reads as TGCGCCAGCAGCTTGAGCGTGCTCGGCGGCGAGCAGTACTTC. Translation: CASSLSVLGGEQYF.

This clonotype appeared many times. The chain uses TRBV5-6 and TRBJ2-1; 7 bases are shared with TRBD2. The V and J ends lost 0 bases and 8 bases, in that order; junction bases with no gene match: 2. Per germline, CDR1 SGHDT and CDR2 YYEEEE. CDR3 length: 13 residues. CDR3 region: CASSLVLADEQFF. CDR3 DNA: TGTGCCAGCAGCTTGGTCCTAGCGGATGAGCAGTTCTTC.

This clonotype was recorded many times. The V call is TRBV12-3 or TRBV12-4, the J call TRBJ1-4; 8 bases match TRBD1. CDR3 size: 14 residues. J lost 4 bases, V lost 6 bases, and 4 bases had no gene match. CDR3: CASRGQVLNEKLFF. DNA of the CDR3: TGTGCCAGCAGGGGACAGGTCCTTAATGAAAAACTGTTTTTT.

This clonotype turned up a few times. This chain connects TRBV3-1 to TRBJ2-5; weak D call: TRBD2 (5 bases). Deletions cut 2 bases from V and 5 bases from J, with 9 bases between. In germline, CDR1 is LGHDT, CDR2 YNNKEL (reference sequence). The CDR3 is 13 amino acids. CDR3 amino acids: CASSQRGEETQYF. The CDR3 DNA is TGTGCCAGCAGCCAACGGGGAGAGGAGACCCAGTACTTC.

On this clonotype: Germline is not matched at one junction end, which may reflect a read error. The genes are TRBV3-1 and TRBJ2-1; a weak D match, TRBD2 (6 bases). Germline values: CDR1 LGHDT, CDR2 YNNKEL (reference sequence). The CDR3 runs 16 residues. The DNA for the CDR3 is TGTGCCAGCAACCAACTTAGCGGCGGGACCTACAATGAGCAGTTCTTC. Residues: CASNQLSGGTYNEQFF.

This clonotype was counted only a few times. The chain uses TRBV7-8 and TRBJ2-7, with TRBD1 matching 8 bases. J lost 7 bases, V lost 8 bases, and 10 bases had no gene match. The CDR3 contains 13 residues. From germline, CDR1 is SGHVS and CDR2 FQNEAQ. In DNA, the CDR3 is TGTGCCAGCGACCGGGACAGGCTGGGGGAGCAGTACTTC. The encoded protein is CASDRDRLGEQYF.

This clonotype was counted ten times or more. V is TRBV3-1 and J is TRBJ2-6; possible D gene TRBD1, 5 bases. The germline gives CDR1 LGHDT, CDR2 YNNKEL (reference sequence). The length of the CDR3 is 15 residues. V lost 1 base and J lost 2, with 6 bases in between. CDR3 amino acids: CASSQGQTGANVLTF. The CDR3 DNA follows: TGTGCCAGCAGCCAAGGACAGACTGGGGCCAACGTCCTGACTTTC.

At least ten counts were recorded for this clonotype. The rearrangement uses TRBV24-1 and TRBJ2-2; tentatively, D is TRBD1 or TRBD2 (6 bases each). Germline loops: CDR1 KGHDR, CDR2 SFDVKD. Trimming took 3 bases from V and 3 from J, leaving 13 bases between them. The CDR3 runs 16 residues. CDR3 amino acids: CATSDPAGEDTGELFF. The CDR3, as DNA: TGTGCCACCAGTGATCCGGCAGGGGAGGACACCGGGGAGCTGTTTTTT.